One sample yielded the 4 T cell receptor beta chains listed below, sequenced in a study of metastatic and nonmetastatic thyroid tumors. Every patient underwent thyroid surgery untreated. Using MiXCR, TCRdb reanalyzed the PCR reads. Among some 45,000 clones listed, 16% were seen once. Sequenced material: blood. Receptor source: a female donor with papillary thyroid cancer or a benign thyroid nodule (not recorded which). Some clones in this sample may be carry-over from other donors' samples.

This clone was seen many times. Distinct nucleotide sequences in the sample also encode this CDR3. The J gene is TRBJ1-2, the V gene TRBV6-4; D unclear. The CDR3 runs to 15 residues. Germline assignment: CDR1 MRHNA and CDR2 SNTAGT. V was cut by 0 bases and J by 6 bases, with 14 bases left in between. In nucleotides, the CDR3 is TGTGCCAGCAGTGACTCGTCGGGCCCCGCACATGGCTACACCTTC. Protein sequence: CASSDSSGPAHGYTF.

This clone came up a few times. The chain couples TRBV12-3 or TRBV12-4 to TRBJ2-1, with 8 bases fitting TRBD2. This CDR3 has 16 amino acids. Trimming cost V 5 bases and J 8 bases; bases outside gene matches: 14. For the CDR3, the DNA is TGTGCCAGCAGTCCTTCGGTACTAGCGGAGTTGGATGAGCAGTTCTTC. Its translation: CASSPSVLAELDEQFF.

This clone was found many times. The identical CDR3 is also encoded by other nucleotide sequences in the sample. The chain recombines TRBV12-3 or TRBV12-4 with TRBJ2-7; no reliable D call. The V end was cut by 3 bases, the J end by 3 bases, with 12 bases between. CDR3 length equals 14 residues. CDR3 in DNA: TGTGCCAGCAGTTTCAGATGGGGTAGCTACGAGCAGTACTTC. It translates to CASSFRWGSYEQYF.

This clone was seen ten or more times. This chain connects TRBV6-1 to TRBJ1-6; 8 bases are shared with TRBD1. Trimming removed 5 bases from V and 1 base from J; junction bases left unmatched: 7. The CDR3 totals 17 residues. Looked up from germline, CDR1 is MNHNS and CDR2 is SASEGT. In nucleotides, the CDR3 is TGTGCCAGCAGTCATGACAGGGGTGGGTCCTATAATTCACCCCTCCACTTT. Protein product: CASSHDRGGSYNSPLHF.